This T cell receptor (beta chain) was recorded in a study of blood T cell repertoires in COVID-19. Background on the study: The samples span acute and convalescent COVID-19 from the United States, Italy and Spain.

In the original processing: Scientists estimated how many nucleated cells there were by amplifying reference gene primers. Profiled with immunoSEQ multiplex PCR; TCRdb holds only in-frame clones, not every one. D and trimming were read from the DNA, whereas the V and J calls and clone size are those reported in that table. The data show about 180,000 clones, 85% to 90% seen once. V was trimmed by 6 bases and J by 7 bases, leaving 18 bases between them. CDR1 LNHDA and CDR2 SQIVND come from the germline V gene (reference sequence). The CDR3 has 14 residues. The chain has TRBV19 and TRBJ2-5, with TRBD1 as a possible D gene (7 bases). The origin of this receptor is a woman aged 40 to 50 with acute COVID-19. The sequenced sample consisted of PBMCs or T cells enriched from blood (not recorded which). DNA for the CDR3: TGTGCCAGTAGAGCTCCGGAGGGGGCGGGGACCCAGTACTTC. This encodes CASRAPEGAGTQYF.